This T cell receptor (beta chain) stems from a study of OX40 agonist ivuxolimab in advanced cancers. This CDR3 spans 14 amino acids. With 2 bases removed from V and 5 bases from J, the gap between germline ends came to 11 bases. Germline V gene sequence: CDR1 MNHNS, CDR2 SASEGT. TCRdb's table, derived via immunoSEQ multiplex PCR, lists solely in-frame clones and lacks some. In the table there are around 99,000 clones, nearly 90% of which are singletons. The source of this sequence is an adult with an advanced solid tumor such as melanoma, head and neck, liver or kidney cancer. The chain employs TRBV6-1 and TRBJ2-3; D assignment may be TRBD1 or TRBD2 (6 bases each). Here the sequenced sample was CD4+ or CD8+ T cells sorted from blood, taken in a trial of the OX40 agonist ivuxolimab. The CDR3 DNA sequence: TGTGCCAGCAGTGAATCGGGGGCGGGAGATACGCAGTATTTT. Its protein product is CASSESGAGDTQYF.